This T cell receptor (beta chain) is from a study of shared clonotypes between healthy human individuals (TCRdb year 2020). Concerning the study at large: A couple of women and a few men aged 18 to 49 years were included in the cohort. For each donor, CD4 naive and CD4 memory were each run on three plates, CD8 naive on two plates, and CD8 memory on one plate. To estimate repertoire size and how much clonotypes are shared between individuals, the study performed deep sequencing of blood TCR repertoires from a few healthy adults. Different laboratories and diverse techniques were used to prepare libraries and sequence TCR repertoires, to increase sequencing depth and limit assay-specific biases. Each donor's leukapheresis produced roughly between about 0.8 and 10 billion PBMCs.

CD8 naive samples were obtained by positive selection for CCR7 among CD45RO-negative cells, yielding a CD45RA+CCR7+ population from which TemRA cells were excluded. The donors were healthy, HIV-negative adults who had no recently reported acute infections or vaccinations. Only Caucasian adults living in Nashville, Tennessee, USA were represented among the donors. Blood was collected by leukapheresis, and PBMCs were isolated by Ficoll-Histopaque density gradient centrifugation and then cryopreserved in liquid nitrogen vapor phase. Analytical flow cytometry was used to check the purity and quantity of each magnetically sorted T cell population. From each sorted fraction, genomic DNA was isolated and quantified by UV absorbance on a Nanodrop 2000c. CDR1 SNHLY and CDR2 FYNNEI are derived from the germline V gene. Counted from cysteine to phenylalanine, this CDR3 has 15 amino acids. Only the CDR3 DNA is retained, 45 bases long and in frame from the first base. V gives up 1 base and J gives up 0 bases, and the segment between their germline ends measures 8 bases.

Using the deep immunoSEQ assay, TCR CDR3 regions were amplified from genomic DNA by multiplex PCR. Genomic DNA extracted from each cell subset was distributed evenly over all wells of several immunoSEQ 96-well plates, and each plate served as one replicate. For sorted subsets, roughly 0.2 ug genomic DNA, equal to tens of thousands of T cell genomes, was loaded into each replicate PCR. Purified libraries were quantified with a Qubit 3.0 fluorometer, sized on a Bioanalyzer 2100, and re-quantified with the KAPA Library Quantification kit. Every immunoSEQ 96-well plate was sequenced on a separate single-read 150-cycle Illumina NextSeq 550 flow cell. As for the authors' bioinformatics: The immunoSEQ output contained only junctional sequences without quality scores, so filtering could not match that applied to full-length reads. To assign V/J genes and CDR3, sequences were annotated against IMGT germline references using PyIR, a Python wrapper for IgBLAST v1.9. Reads were filtered out if the reads had weak V/J assignments (E-value above 1e-6), no CDR3, stop codons, out-of-frame junctions, or ambiguous translated residues. A V3J clonotype was defined by an identical inferred V gene, J gene, and CDR3 amino acid sequence. Percentage overlap between repertoires was calculated by dividing the number of shared unique clonotypes by the size of the smaller repertoire. RTK rarefaction, the Chao1 estimator, and Recon v2.1 estimates of unobserved clonotypes were used to assess repertoire richness. OLGA was used to compute generation probabilities for all TCRbeta clonotypes that the gDNA method yielded from a handful of donors. What TCRdb holds here is the immuneACCESS table cut down to in-frame rearrangements. Part of the clones is not present; checked against another copy, under half of the missing clones reflect an unresolved V gene, and the others are unexplained. From that table come the V and J calls and clone size; the DNA was used to work out D and trimming. Present in this sample are about 2 million clones, about 95% of which were seen just once. In total, the top ten clones hold around 1.2% of the sample.

Of note for this clone: This receptor's antigen is unknown. One base away there is no much larger clone; base qualities are not given.

Broader findings and caveats from the paper: Sharing across four donors was observed for approximately 4.6% of naive CD4, 3% to 3.5% of naive CD8, around 2.5% of memory CD4, and over 0.3% of memory CD8 clonotypes. Only blood was sampled, and tissue TCR repertoires likely differ from those in blood. Compared with non-shared clonotypes, clonotypes shared by all four sorted-subset donors had higher generation probabilities. Pairwise subsampling led to the expectation that sequencing depth would affect the degree of clonotype sharing among donors. Incomplete sequencing was indicated by rarefaction of sorted-subset datasets, despite the large sequencing depth. Because the study included a small number of donors, the genetic and exposure-history diversity represented was limited. Estimated clonotype richness was generally larger for naive than for memory subsets.

The TCR sequence derives from a man younger than 35 in good health. Recombination joined TRBV2 with TRBJ2-3; the D gene remains uncertain. The sample consisted of naive CD8+ T cells sorted from blood. Taken with the paper, the label for cell subset or site translates to: CD45RA+CCR7+. The CDR3 region reads CASSEGSTSTDTQYF. The nucleotide sequence reads as follows: TGTGCCAGCAGTGAAGGGTCAACTAGCACAGATACGCAGTATTTT.